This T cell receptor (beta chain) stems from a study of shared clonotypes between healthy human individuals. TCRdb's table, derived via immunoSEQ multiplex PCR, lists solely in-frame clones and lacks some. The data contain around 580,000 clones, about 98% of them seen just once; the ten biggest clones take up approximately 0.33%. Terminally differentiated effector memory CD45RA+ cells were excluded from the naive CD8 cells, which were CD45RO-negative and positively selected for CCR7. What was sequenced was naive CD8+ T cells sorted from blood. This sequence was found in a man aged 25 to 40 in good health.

CDR3 DNA sequence: TGTGCCAGCAGTTTAGTGTTAAGAGAGACCCAGTACTTC. Residues: CASSLVLRETQYF. V and J are TRBV27 and TRBJ2-5; D unresolved. This CDR3 has 13 residues. V lost 2 bases and J lost 4, with 8 bases in between. CDR1 is MNHEY and CDR2 is SMNVEV in the germline V gene (reference sequence).